This TCR beta chain comes out of a study of T cells in Graves' hyperthyroidism and ophthalmopathy. This clonotype was recorded at least ten times. CDR3 length: 16 residues. J was trimmed by 0 bases and V by 4 bases; bases with no gene match: 7. Germline CDR1 and CDR2: SNHLY and FYNNEI. The TCR beta CDR3 regions underwent amplification using RNA transcripts as the source. TCR CDR3 underwent first-round RT-PCR with the HTBI primer set. One entry per CDR3 protein, called by TCRdb with MiXCR from the multiplex PCR reads. The sample holds about half a million distinct CDR3 sequences, approximately 25% seen once.

What was sequenced was blood. The J gene is TRBJ2-7, the V gene TRBV2; 9 bases align to TRBD1. This TCR came from a woman in her twenties or thirties with Graves' ophthalmopathy. Here the CDR3 reads CASSASGTGLSYEQYF. The CDR3 DNA is TGTGCCAGCAGTGCTTCCGGGACAGGGCTCTCCTACGAGCAGTACTTC.